This T cell receptor (beta chain) was identified during a study of T cells in Graves' hyperthyroidism and ophthalmopathy (dated by TCRdb to about 2019). About the investigation overall: Peripheral blood samples were taken at initial diagnosis, before any treatment was given. Prospective prediction of ophthalmopathy was tested in an independent validation cohort consisting of 18 to 20 hyperthyroidism patients and more than 15 patients who later progressed to ophthalmopathy. In addition, the study compared T-cell repertoires in thyroid tissue and in blood from six Graves' hyperthyroidism patients. The roughly 94 discovery patients were randomly divided into training and test sets at a 7:3 ratio. The paper describes TCR Vbeta CDR3 sequencing of about 140 peripheral blood samples, made up of about 40 ophthalmopathy patients, around 78 hyperthyroidism patients and 17 progressor patients. Following sampling, methimazole starting at 30 mg daily was given to hyperthyroidism patients, and high-dose intravenous methylprednisolone was given to ophthalmopathy patients. TCR V-J signatures able to tell the groups apart were searched for in a discovery cohort of approximately 95 patients, of whom more than 40 had Graves' ophthalmopathy and 57 had stable Graves' hyperthyroidism.

This clonotype has ten or more counts. The antigen it recognizes is unknown. The input lacks base qualities; no much larger clone sits a single base away. Moderately to severely active disease, a Clinical Activity Score of at least 3, a NOSPECS grade of at least 4, and a duration under 3 months were present in ophthalmopathy patients. Exclusion was applied to patients with uncontrolled infections, other autoimmune diseases, pregnancy or lactation. Diagnoses were based on clinical symptoms, serum thyroxine and TRAb, thyroid ultrasound and orbital computed tomography. PBMCs were separated from under 12 ml of fresh peripheral blood using Ficoll-Paque density gradient centrifugation. Total RNA was extracted using Trizol reagent, and RNA quality was assessed on an Agilent 2100 Bioanalyzer. TCR beta CDR3 regions were amplified from RNA transcripts. For the first round of RT-PCR on the TCR CDR3, the HTBI primer set was used together with the Qiagen OneStep RT-PCR kit. Libraries were constructed in a second round of multiplex PCR, after which size selection and purification were carried out. The libraries were sequenced on an Illumina HiSeq2000 using paired-end 100 bp reads. Turning to the authors' computational methods: SOAPnuke was used to process the raw data, removing reads that contained adapters or uncalled bases, had a mean Phred below 15, or lacked an exact match to the constant primer or identifier. COPE v1.2.5 was used to merge high-quality paired reads, and clonotypes were defined as unique nucleotide sequences. MiTCR v1.1 was used to align the clonotypes against IMGT TRBV, TRBD and TRBJ reference segments. The analysis was restricted to V-J combinations with a frequency above 0.0001, which together covered 99.2% of the repertoires. The TCS score was defined as F50 (clonal expansion) divided by E x V (chaos), with BLOSUM62-based TCRdist calculated between CDR3 peptides within each V-J. Welch's t-statistics and random forest reduced roughly 500 V-J features to 13, which were used in a naive Bayes classifier (R e1071). The public reads were quality trimmed at Q25 with fastp and then assembled into clones with MiXCR by TCRdb, keeping productive beta chains. Duplicate CDR3 protein sequences are folded into a single record with the most common DNA and genes. What appears here as the V and J calls and clone size reflects TCRdb's work, not the paper's. Recorded for this sample are 250,000 or so distinct CDR3 sequences; about a sixth of them occurred a single time. The ten largest clonotypes hold about 30% of the sample.

The study at large found these results: Ophthalmopathy was separated from stable hyperthyroidism by a 13 V-J signature model, with about 86% sensitivity and just over 81% specificity obtained in cross-validation and 80%/75% obtained in testing. In validation, the model predicted progression to ophthalmopathy with 60% to 71% sensitivity and 72.22% specificity, a median of around 6.6 months before onset. No statistical method was used to fix the sample size in advance, and group allocation was not hidden from the investigators. Most expanded thyroid clonotypes (frequency above 0.001) were also found in blood, which suggests that blood repertoires may mirror thyroid immune responses.

The CDR3 contains 14 residues, cysteine and phenylalanine counted. CDR3 DNA only is kept here, 42 bases in frame from base 1. V sheds 0 bases and J sheds 9 bases, leaving 9 bases between their ends. From a lookup of the germline V gene, CDR1 and CDR2 are ENHRY and SYGVKD. The chain couples TRBV10-3 to TRBJ1-6; no D segment can be confidently identified. This TCR came from a woman aged 18-35 years with Graves' ophthalmopathy. The sequencing sample was made of blood. The DNA reads TGTGCCATCAGTGAGTCCGAGGGCAGTTCACCCCTCCACTTT. Its translation reads: CAISESEGSSPLHF.